The source of this T cell receptor (beta chain) is a study of breast tumors, draining lymph nodes, adjacent tissues. The lymph nodes were axillary draining lymph nodes from breast cancer patients. This clonotype was seen ten or more times. Its cognate antigen is unknown. Germline V CDR1 and CDR2: MNHNS, SASEGT. V was shortened by 6 bases and J by 7 bases, with 10 bases between the two germline ends. This CDR3 has 11 residues. General study findings and limits: The data were judged consistent with most tumor T cells coming from lymph node and expanding in tumor. That most tumor T cells come from lymph nodes remained unproven. Tumor repertoires ranked between lymph nodes and nontumor tissue in diversity, with V and J gene preferences.

TCRdb passed the multiplex PCR reads through MiXCR, listing each CDR3 protein once. The profile shows 200,000 or so distinct CDR3 sequences, approximately 31% of them singletons. This rearrangement joins TRBV6-1 to TRBJ2-7; D is possibly TRBD1 (5 bases). The sequenced sample was axillary lymph node tissue. The receptor was isolated from a female donor with breast cancer. Some clones in this sample may be carry-over from other donors' samples. CDR3 residues: CASRDSPEQYF. The DNA of the CDR3 is TGTGCCAGCAGAGACAGTCCAGAGCAGTACTTC.